This T cell receptor (beta chain) originates from a study of blood T cell repertoires in COVID-19. CDR3 length: 15 residues. The V end lost 1 base, the J end lost 7 bases, and 17 bases lay between the germline ends. Germline V gene data show CDR1 as LGHDT and CDR2 as YNNKEL (reference sequence). Sequenced by immunoSEQ multiplex PCR; TCRdb stores in-frame clones only, minus some. Among about 160,000 clones listed, 80% to 90% were seen once. The TCR comes from a man between 65 and 85 years old with acute or convalescent COVID-19. The chain employs TRBV3-1 (or the pseudogene TRBV3-2) and TRBJ2-7, with D possibly being TRBD2 (6 bases). Source material: peripheral blood. The CDR3 nucleotides are TGTGCCAGCAGCCAAGTAGGCGGGACTGCGGTTGAGCAGTACTTC. Protein sequence: CASSQVGGTAVEQYF.